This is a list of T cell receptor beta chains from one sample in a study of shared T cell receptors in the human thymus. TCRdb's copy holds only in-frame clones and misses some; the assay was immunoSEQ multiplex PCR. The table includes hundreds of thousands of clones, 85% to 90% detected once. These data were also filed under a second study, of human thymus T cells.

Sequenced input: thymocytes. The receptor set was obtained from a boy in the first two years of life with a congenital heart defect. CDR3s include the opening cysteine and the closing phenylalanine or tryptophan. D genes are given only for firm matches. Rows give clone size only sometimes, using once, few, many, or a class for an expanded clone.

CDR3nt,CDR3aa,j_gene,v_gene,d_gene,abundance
TGTGCTAGTGGTGGGGACAGGGGGCGTAAAGAGACCCAGTACTTC,CASGGDRGRKETQYF,TRBJ2-5,TRBV12-5,TRBD1,-
TGTGCCAGCAGTTACTCGGGACAATCCAGCTACGAGCAGTACTTC,CASSYSGQSSYEQYF,TRBJ2-7,TRBV6-6,-,-
TGTGCCAGCACCCCAGGCCCGGGGGACACTGAAGCTTTCTTT,CASTPGPGDTEAFF,TRBJ1-1,TRBV27,-,-
TGTGCCAGCAGCCTGGGACAGTACCAAGAGACCCAGTACTTC,CASSLGQYQETQYF,TRBJ2-5,TRBV5-6,TRBD1,-
TGTGCCAGCAGCCAGACTAGCGAAAAGTTCTTC,CASSQTSEKFF,TRBJ2-1,TRBV14,TRBD2,once
TGTGCCAGCAGCTTGTACAGGTATCGCGAGCAGTACTTC,CASSLYRYREQYF,TRBJ2-7,TRBV7-9,-,once
TGCGCCAGCAGCTCGGCCGGGACAGCGAGTAATGAAAAACTGTTTTTT,CASSSAGTASNEKLFF,TRBJ1-4,TRBV5-1,TRBD1,-
TGTGCCAGCAGCTTGTCAATCAAGCAGTTCTTC,CASSLSIKQFF,TRBJ2-1,TRBV7-2,-,-
TGTGCCAGCAGTGGGGCAGGGGAGGGGCCGGCAGATACGCAGTATTTT,CASSGAGEGPADTQYF,TRBJ2-3,TRBV6-1,-,-
TGTGCCAGCACCCAAAACTCCGGGACAGGGCACGAGTCCGGCAATCAGCCCCAGCATTTT,CASTQNSGTGHESGNQPQHF,TRBJ1-5,TRBV4-2,TRBD1,once
TGTGCCAGCAACTTCATCCCCCCAGGGCTCTATGGCTACACCTTC,CASNFIPPGLYGYTF,TRBJ1-2,TRBV7-6,-,once
TGTGCCAGCAGTTTTGACAGGGCCTATGGCTACACCTTC,CASSFDRAYGYTF,TRBJ1-2,TRBV27,TRBD1,-
TGTGCCAGCAGTCCGACCCCCAGGGTCTCCTACGAGCAGTACTTC,CASSPTPRVSYEQYF,TRBJ2-7,TRBV6-6,-,-
TGCGCCAGCAGCCCCGGGGTAGCGGCGTACGAGCAGTACTTC,CASSPGVAAYEQYF,TRBJ2-7,TRBV5-1,-,-
TGTGCCAGCAGTGAGTCGACTCCCCCGGGGATCTTC,CASSESTPPGIF,TRBJ2-7,TRBV6-1,-,-
TGTGCCAGCAGCTCCCCACCGGGGAGCGGGAGTCGCGAGCAGTACTTC,CASSSPPGSGSREQYF,TRBJ2-7,TRBV5-8,TRBD2,-
TGTGCCAGCAGACAACGGGACAGCTCCCCCAATGAGCAGTTCTTC,CASRQRDSSPNEQFF,TRBJ2-1,TRBV2,TRBD1,-
TGTGCCAGCAGCACGGGACAGGAGGGCTACACCTTC,CASSTGQEGYTF,TRBJ1-2,TRBV7-6,TRBD1,-
TGTGCCAGCAGCTTGGCCCGGTTAGGACAGTGCGCCTACGAGCAGTACTTC,CASSLARLGQCAYEQYF,TRBJ2-7,TRBV7-2,-,-
TGTGCCAGCAGTTCCTTCCGTGAGCAGTTCTTC,CASSSFREQFF,TRBJ2-1,TRBV27,-,-
TGTGCCAGCAGCCCACGGACTAGCGGGAGTTTAACCAACACCGGGGAGCTGTTTTTT,CASSPRTSGSLTNTGELFF,TRBJ2-2,TRBV9,TRBD2,-
TGTGCCAGCAGTTACTCTCGGGAGCTTAGGGAGCAGTACTTC,CASSYSRELREQYF,TRBJ2-7,TRBV6-5,-,-
TGTGCCAGCAGCCCATCCCCGTCGGGGGTCGGCAATGAGCAGTTCTTC,CASSPSPSGVGNEQFF,TRBJ2-1,TRBV7-9,-,-
TGTGCCAGCAGCAACGGGGGGTCGGGGGGCCAAGAGACCCAGTACTTC,CASSNGGSGGQETQYF,TRBJ2-5,TRBV11-1,TRBD2,-
TGCGCCAGCAGCCAAGGGTCTAGCGGGATCGACGAGCAGTACTTC,CASSQGSSGIDEQYF,TRBJ2-7,TRBV4-3,TRBD2,-
TGCGCCAGCAGCCCCAGAGGTGGGGAGCTGTTTTTT,CASSPRGGELFF,TRBJ2-2,TRBV5-1,-,-
TGTGCCAGCAGCGTAGAGAAGAAGGGGGACAGGGGTTCGAAGGGGGCCAACGTCCTGACTTTC,CASSVEKKGDRGSKGANVLTF,TRBJ2-6,TRBV9,TRBD1,-
TGTGCCAGCAGTTCGAGGGCCACAGATACGCAGTATTTT,CASSSRATDTQYF,TRBJ2-3,TRBV28,-,-
TGTGCCAGCAGAAAGGAACCGGGACAGGACTATGGCTACACCTTC,CASRKEPGQDYGYTF,TRBJ1-2,TRBV6-1,TRBD1,-
TGTGCCATCTCGGGCCCTGGGGGGGAGATGAACACTGAAGCTTTCTTT,CAISGPGGEMNTEAFF,TRBJ1-1,TRBV27,-,once
TGTGCCATCAGTGAGTCGCCCCCGACTAGCGGTGCCTACGAGCAGTACTTC,CAISESPPTSGAYEQYF,TRBJ2-7,TRBV10-3,TRBD2,-
TGTGCCAGCAGGCACGAGTTTGGCGGAAACTATGGCTACACCTTC,CASRHEFGGNYGYTF,TRBJ1-2,TRBV25-1,-,once
TGTGCCAGCACTGGGGGGGACAGGCGATTCTCCTATGGCTACACCTTC,CASTGGDRRFSYGYTF,TRBJ1-2,TRBV2,TRBD1,-
TGCACCAGCAGCCATTATTTACAGGGGCGATCCTACGAGCAGTACTTC,CTSSHYLQGRSYEQYF,TRBJ2-7,TRBV1,-,once
TGTGCCAGTAGTCCCGACAGGGATAGCAATCAGCCCCAGCATTTT,CASSPDRDSNQPQHF,TRBJ1-5,TRBV19,TRBD1,-
TGCGCCAGCAGCCTTCGCTACCTAGCGGGAGAGAATGAGCAGTTCTTC,CASSLRYLAGENEQFF,TRBJ2-1,TRBV5-1,TRBD2,-
TGTGCCAGCAGCGTAGTCGCCTATCACAATGAGCAGTTCTTC,CASSVVAYHNEQFF,TRBJ2-1,TRBV9,-,once
TGTGCCAGCAGCATAGTGGGGTGGGGACTAGCGGGAACCAGTAGCAGGGAGCAGTTCTTC,CASSIVGWGLAGTSSREQFF,TRBJ2-1,TRBV9,TRBD2,once
TGTGCCAGCAGCCCACAACAGGAGGACAGGGCGGATGAAAAACTGTTTTTT,CASSPQQEDRADEKLFF,TRBJ1-4,TRBV9,TRBD1,-
TGTGCCAGCAGTTTACTAGCGGGGGAAGATACGCAGTATTTT,CASSLLAGEDTQYF,TRBJ2-3,TRBV27,TRBD2,-
TGTGCCAGCAGTGAGCGGGGGACTAGGGCCCCAGATACGCAGTATTTT,CASSERGTRAPDTQYF,TRBJ2-3,TRBV25-1,TRBD2,few
TGCAGCGGCGAGGGGGAATTCTACAATGAGCAGTTCTTC,CSGEGEFYNEQFF,TRBJ2-1,TRBV29-1,-,-
TGTGCCAGCAGTCCCGGGCGGGTCTCCTACGAGCAGTACTTC,CASSPGRVSYEQYF,TRBJ2-7,TRBV27,-,once
TGTGCCAGCAGCCGCGTAACGGGGGCCAGGGAGGGCTACGAGCAGTACTTC,CASSRVTGAREGYEQYF,TRBJ2-7,TRBV14,-,-
TGTGCCAGCAGCTTGGATTCAGGGGGCTTTGAAGCTTTCTTT,CASSLDSGGFEAFF,TRBJ1-1,TRBV5-8,TRBD1,-
TGCAGCGTCCGGACAGGGCTAGATACGCAGTATTTT,CSVRTGLDTQYF,TRBJ2-3,TRBV29-1,TRBD1,-
TGTGCCTGGAGTCTCAAGCCGGGACAGATATACGAGCAGTACTTC,CAWSLKPGQIYEQYF,TRBJ2-7,TRBV30,TRBD1,-
TGTGCCATCCAGTTGGAGTGGGAGCCACGGAATGAGCAGTTCTTC,CAIQLEWEPRNEQFF,TRBJ2-1,TRBV10-3,-,-
TGTGCCTGGAGTGTACGGAGGAGTAAAGAATACGAGCAGTACTTC,CAWSVRRSKEYEQYF,TRBJ2-7,TRBV30,-,-
TGTGCCAGCAGCGGTAGCAGCCCCGCCCCCCGTGAGCAGTTCTTC,CASSGSSPAPREQFF,TRBJ2-1,TRBV7-8,-,-